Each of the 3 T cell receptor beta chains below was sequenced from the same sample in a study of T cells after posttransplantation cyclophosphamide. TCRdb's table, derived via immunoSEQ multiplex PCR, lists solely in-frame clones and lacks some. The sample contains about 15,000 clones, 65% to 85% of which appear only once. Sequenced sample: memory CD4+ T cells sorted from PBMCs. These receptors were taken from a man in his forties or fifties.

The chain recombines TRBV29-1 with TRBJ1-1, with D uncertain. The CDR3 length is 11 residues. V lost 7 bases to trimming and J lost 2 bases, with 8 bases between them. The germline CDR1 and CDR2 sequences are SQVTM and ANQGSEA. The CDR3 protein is CSGHSNTEAFF. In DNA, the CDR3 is TGCAGCGGACACTCAAACACTGAAGCTTTCTTT.

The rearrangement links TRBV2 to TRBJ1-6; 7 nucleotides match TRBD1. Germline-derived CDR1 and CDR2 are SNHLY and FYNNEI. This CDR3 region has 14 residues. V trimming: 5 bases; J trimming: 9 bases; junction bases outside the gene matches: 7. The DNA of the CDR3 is TGTGCCAGCAGTTCCGGGACAGCCTTTTCACCCCTCCACTTT. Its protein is CASSSGTAFSPLHF.

CDR3 nucleotide sequence: TGTGCCATCAGTGCCCTCAACCAGGGATCCTACGAGCAGTACTTC. As protein: CAISALNQGSYEQYF. V gene TRBV10-3 combines with J gene TRBJ2-7; D may be TRBD1 (5 bases). The ends were cut back, 4 bases at V and 1 base at J, with 14 bases in the middle. Per the germline V gene, CDR1 is ENHRY and CDR2 is SYGVKD. The CDR3 has 15 residues.